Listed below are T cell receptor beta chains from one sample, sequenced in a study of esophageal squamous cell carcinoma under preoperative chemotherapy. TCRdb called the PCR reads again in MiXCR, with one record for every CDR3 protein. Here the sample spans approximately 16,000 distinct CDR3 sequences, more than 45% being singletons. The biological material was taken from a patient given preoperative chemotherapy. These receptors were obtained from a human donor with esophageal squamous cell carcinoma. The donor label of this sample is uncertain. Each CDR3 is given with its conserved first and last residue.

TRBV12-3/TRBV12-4,CASSLGPNTQYF
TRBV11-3,CASSFSDTQYF
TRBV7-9,CASSLMKGGSETQYF
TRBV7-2,CASSLRSGSSYNEQFF
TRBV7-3,CASSLTGGSSYNEQFF
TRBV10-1,CASSEGQGPYNEQFF
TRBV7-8,CARGRGGRESDTQYF
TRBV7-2,CASSLGGVYNEQFF
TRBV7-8,CASSSRAGGRPSSYNEQFF
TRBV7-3,CASSPGGGREETQYF
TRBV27,CASSWGTGTGTQYF
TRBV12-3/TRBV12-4,CASSRTSGSTDTQYF
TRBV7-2,CASSGRQGGSTETQYF
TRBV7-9,CASSLPTDEQYF
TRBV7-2,CASSFRTGGGYTF
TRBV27,CASNRGYNSPLHF
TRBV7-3,CASSLHVGPYEQYF
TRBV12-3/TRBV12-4,CASSFGAGTVGETQYF
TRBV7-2,CASSKPGQHNEQYF
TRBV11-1,CASSTGETQYF
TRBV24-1,CATSEGETQYF
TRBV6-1,CATSGYNYGYTF
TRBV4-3,CASSQGVGTDTQYF
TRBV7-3,CASSQTGTGGETQYF
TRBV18,CASSPDTPYEQFF
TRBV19,CASKASGRGPSYEQYF
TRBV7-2,CASSVQGSDTQYF
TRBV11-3,CASQGWRKETQYF
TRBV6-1,CASRLEPSGSNDQNF